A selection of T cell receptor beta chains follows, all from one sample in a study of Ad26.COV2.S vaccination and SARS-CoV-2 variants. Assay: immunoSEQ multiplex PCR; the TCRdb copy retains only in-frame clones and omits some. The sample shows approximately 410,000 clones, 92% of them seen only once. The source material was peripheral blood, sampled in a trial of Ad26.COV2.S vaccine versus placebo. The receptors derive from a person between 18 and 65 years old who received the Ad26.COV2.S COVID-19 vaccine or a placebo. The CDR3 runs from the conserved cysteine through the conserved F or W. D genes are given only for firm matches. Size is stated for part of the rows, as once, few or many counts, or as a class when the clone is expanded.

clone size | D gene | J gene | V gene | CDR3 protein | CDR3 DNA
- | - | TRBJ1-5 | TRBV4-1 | CASSPPLQNQPQHF | TGCGCCAGCAGCCCACCCCTTCAAAATCAGCCCCAGCATTTT
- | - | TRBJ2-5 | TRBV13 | CASSLWASDQETQYF | TGTGCCAGCAGCTTATGGGCTAGCGACCAAGAGACCCAGTACTTC
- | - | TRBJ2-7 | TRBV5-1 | CASSLEAGNSYEQYF | TGCGCCAGCAGCTTGGAAGCAGGTAATTCCTACGAGCAGTACTTC
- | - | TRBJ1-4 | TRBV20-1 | CSAASNEKLFF | TGCAGTGCAGCGAGTAATGAAAAACTGTTTTTT
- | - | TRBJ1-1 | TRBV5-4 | CASSYLTGEAFF | TGTGCCAGCAGTTATTTGACGGGGGAAGCTTTCTTT
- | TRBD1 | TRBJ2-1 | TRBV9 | CASSPGQGVNEQFF | TGTGCCAGCAGCCCTGGACAGGGGGTCAATGAGCAGTTCTTC
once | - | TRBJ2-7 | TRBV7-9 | CASSLVGSIGEQYF | TGTGCCAGCAGCTTAGTGGGGTCTATCGGCGAGCAGTACTTC
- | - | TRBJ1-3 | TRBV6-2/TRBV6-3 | CASSRYISNTIYF | TGTGCCAGCAGCCGCTATATTTCCAACACCATATATTTT
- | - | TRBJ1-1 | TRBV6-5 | CASSTGGTEAFF | TGTGCCAGCAGCACCGGGGGGACTGAAGCTTTCTTT
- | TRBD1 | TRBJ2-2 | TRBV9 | CASSVGTGGSNTGELFF | TGTGCCAGCAGCGTTGGGACAGGGGGGTCCAACACCGGGGAGCTGTTTTTT
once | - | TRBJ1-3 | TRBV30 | CACSGPSPRDTIYF | TGTGCCTGTAGCGGTCCTTCCCCTAGGGACACCATATATTTT
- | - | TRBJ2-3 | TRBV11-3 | CASSLDRRTDTQYF | TGTGCCAGCAGCTTAGATCGGCGCACAGATACGCAGTATTTT
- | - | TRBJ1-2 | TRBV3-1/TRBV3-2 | CASSREGSFWYGYTF | TGTGCCAGCAGCCGGGAGGGATCGTTTTGGTATGGCTACACCTTC
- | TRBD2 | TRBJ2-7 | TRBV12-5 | CASGLVGGGYEQYF | TGTGCTAGTGGTTTGGTAGGCGGGGGGTATGAGCAGTACTTC
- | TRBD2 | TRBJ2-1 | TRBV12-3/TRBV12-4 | CASSPSPAGGLFF | TGTGCCAGCAGCCCCTCCCCAGCGGGGGGACTGTTCTTC
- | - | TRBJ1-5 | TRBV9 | CASSVGVYQPQHF | TGTGCCAGCAGCGTTGGGGTTTATCAGCCCCAGCATTTT
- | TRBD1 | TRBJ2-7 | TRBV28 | CASSLYGTGGHEQYF | TGTGCCAGCAGTTTATATGGGACAGGGGGCCACGAGCAGTACTTC
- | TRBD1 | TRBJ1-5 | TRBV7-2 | CASSEGQANQPQHF | TGTGCCAGCAGCGAAGGACAGGCCAATCAGCCCCAGCATTTT